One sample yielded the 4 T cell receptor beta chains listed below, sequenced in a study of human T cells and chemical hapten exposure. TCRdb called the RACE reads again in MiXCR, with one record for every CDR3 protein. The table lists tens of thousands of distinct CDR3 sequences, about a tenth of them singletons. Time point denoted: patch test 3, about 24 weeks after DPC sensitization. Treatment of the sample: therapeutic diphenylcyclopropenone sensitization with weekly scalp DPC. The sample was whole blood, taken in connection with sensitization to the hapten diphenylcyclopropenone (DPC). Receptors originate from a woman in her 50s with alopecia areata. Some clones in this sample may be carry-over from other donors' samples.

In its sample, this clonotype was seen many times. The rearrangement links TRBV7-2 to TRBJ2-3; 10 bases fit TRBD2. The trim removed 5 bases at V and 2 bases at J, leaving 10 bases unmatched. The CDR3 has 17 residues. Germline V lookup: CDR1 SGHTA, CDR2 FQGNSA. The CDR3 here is CASSAAALAGVTDTQYF. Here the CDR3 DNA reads TGTGCCAGCAGCGCCGCAGCCCTAGCGGGAGTCACAGATACGCAGTATTTT.

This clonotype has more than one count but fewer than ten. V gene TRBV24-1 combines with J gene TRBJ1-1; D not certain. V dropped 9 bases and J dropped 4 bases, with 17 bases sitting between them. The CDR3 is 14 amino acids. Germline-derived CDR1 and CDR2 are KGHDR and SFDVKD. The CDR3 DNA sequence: TGTGCCACCCAAGCCCCGGGCGAAGGCACTGAAGCTTTCTTT. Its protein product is CATQAPGEGTEAFF.

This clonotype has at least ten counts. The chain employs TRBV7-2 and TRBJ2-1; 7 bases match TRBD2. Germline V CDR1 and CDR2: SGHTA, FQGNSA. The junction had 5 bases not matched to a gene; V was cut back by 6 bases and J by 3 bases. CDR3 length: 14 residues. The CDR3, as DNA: TGTGCCAGCAGGCCCACTAGCGTCTACAATGAGCAGTTCTTC. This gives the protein CASRPTSVYNEQFF.

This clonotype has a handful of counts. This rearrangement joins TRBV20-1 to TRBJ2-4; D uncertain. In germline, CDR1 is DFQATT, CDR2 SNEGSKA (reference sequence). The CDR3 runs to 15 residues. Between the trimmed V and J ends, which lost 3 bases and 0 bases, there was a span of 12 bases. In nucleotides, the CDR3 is TGCAGTGCTAGTGGCAGTGCGGTAGCCAAAAACATTCAGTACTTC. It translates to CSASGSAVAKNIQYF.